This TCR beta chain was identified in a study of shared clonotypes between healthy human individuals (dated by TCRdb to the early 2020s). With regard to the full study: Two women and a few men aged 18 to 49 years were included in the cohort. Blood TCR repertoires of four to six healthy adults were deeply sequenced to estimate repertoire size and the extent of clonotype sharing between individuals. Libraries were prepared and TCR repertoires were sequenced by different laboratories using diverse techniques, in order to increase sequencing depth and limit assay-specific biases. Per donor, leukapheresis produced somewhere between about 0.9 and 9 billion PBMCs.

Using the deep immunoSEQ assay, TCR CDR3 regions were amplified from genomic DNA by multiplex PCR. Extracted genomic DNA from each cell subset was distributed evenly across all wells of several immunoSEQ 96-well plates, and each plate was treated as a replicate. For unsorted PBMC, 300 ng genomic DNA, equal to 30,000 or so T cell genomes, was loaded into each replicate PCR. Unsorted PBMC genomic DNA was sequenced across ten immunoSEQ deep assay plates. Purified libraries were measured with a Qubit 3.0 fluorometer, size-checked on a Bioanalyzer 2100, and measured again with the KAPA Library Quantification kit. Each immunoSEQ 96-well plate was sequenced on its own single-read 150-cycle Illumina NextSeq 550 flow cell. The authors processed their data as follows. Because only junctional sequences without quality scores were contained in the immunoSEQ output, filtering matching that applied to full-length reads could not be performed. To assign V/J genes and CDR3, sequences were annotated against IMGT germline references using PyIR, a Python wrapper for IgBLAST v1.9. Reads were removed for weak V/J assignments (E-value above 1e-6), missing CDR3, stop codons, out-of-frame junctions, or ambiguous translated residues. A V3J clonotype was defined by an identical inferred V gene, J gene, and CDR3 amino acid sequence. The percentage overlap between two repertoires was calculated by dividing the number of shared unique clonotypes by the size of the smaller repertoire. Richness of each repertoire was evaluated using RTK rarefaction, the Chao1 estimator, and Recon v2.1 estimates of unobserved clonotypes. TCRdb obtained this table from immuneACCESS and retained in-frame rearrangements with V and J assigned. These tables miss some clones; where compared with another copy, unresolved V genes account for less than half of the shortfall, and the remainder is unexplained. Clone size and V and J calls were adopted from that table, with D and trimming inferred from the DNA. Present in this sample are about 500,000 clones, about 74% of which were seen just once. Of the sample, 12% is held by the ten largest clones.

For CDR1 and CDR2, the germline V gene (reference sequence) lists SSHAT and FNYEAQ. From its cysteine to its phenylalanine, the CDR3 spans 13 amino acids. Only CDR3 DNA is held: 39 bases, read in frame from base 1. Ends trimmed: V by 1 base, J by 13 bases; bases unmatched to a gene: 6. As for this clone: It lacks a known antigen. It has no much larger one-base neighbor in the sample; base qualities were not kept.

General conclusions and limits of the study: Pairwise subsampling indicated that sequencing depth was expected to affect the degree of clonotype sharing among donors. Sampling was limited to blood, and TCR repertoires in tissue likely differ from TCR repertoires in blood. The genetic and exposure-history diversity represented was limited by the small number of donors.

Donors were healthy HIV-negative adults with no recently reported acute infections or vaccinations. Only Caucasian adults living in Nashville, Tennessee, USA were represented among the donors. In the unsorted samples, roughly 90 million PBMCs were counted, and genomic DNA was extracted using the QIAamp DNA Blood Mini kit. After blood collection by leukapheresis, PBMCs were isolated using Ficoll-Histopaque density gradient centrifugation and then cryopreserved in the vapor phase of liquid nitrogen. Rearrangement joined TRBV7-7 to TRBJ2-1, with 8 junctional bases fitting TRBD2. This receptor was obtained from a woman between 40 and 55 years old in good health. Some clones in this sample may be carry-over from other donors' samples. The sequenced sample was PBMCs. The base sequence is TGTGCCAGCAGCTTAGGGCGGGAGGCTCCCCAGTTCTTC. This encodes CASSLGREAPQFF.